This T cell receptor (beta chain) came from a study of cytomegalovirus exposure and HLA in healthy donors. Study-wide results and caveats: An Asian-associated ancestry cluster reportedly showed fewer N-insertions than the roughly 700-donor mean in a later analysis. There were some public TCRs occurring in many donors, but most TCR sequences were rare.

Note on this clone: Its specificity is unknown.

Deletions cut 2 bases from V and 6 bases from J, with 20 bases between. CDR1 MNHEY and CDR2 SMNVEV come from the germline V gene (reference sequence). The CDR3 spans 17 residues. Vbeta (60) and Jbeta (13) primers were used in the PCR. Original processing methods: In a later analysis, of around 80 million unique beta chains, about 12 million appeared in at least two donors. Assay: immunoSEQ multiplex PCR; the TCRdb copy retains only in-frame clones and omits some. The DNA gave D and trimming, while V, J and clone size come from that table. The data contain 170,000 or so clones, about 80% of them singletons.

The chain employs TRBV27 and TRBJ2-4; the D gene is possibly TRBD1 (7 bases). The TCR sequence derives from a man between 18 and 35 years old in good health and CMV-seronegative. The sample taken for sequencing was PBMCs. Here the CDR3 reads CASSLPRQGPAGNIQYF. The CDR3 DNA follows: TGTGCCAGCAGTTTACCAAGACAGGGACCAGCGGGAAACATTCAGTACTTC.